The source of this TCR beta chain is a study of blood T cell repertoires in COVID-19 (TCRdb year 2020). General notes on the study: The collaborator samples originated in the United States, Italy and Spain and spanned the acute and convalescent phases of COVID-19. The prospective study material was composed of cDNA or gDNA derived from T cells, B-cell-depleted T cells, or PBMCs. Deeply sampled blood TCRbeta repertoires from subjects exposed to, actively infected with, or recovered from COVID-19 were included in the dataset. The repertoires were released in a freely available public database meant as a resource for research on the immune response to SARS-CoV-2. The samples were drawn from the first 160 participants of the ongoing ImmuneRACE study and from about 1,200 subjects provided by 6 global collaborators. Nearly every sample came with metadata listing a de-identified subject ID, COVID-19 status, age in years and sex. Where available, HLA class I and class II types were obtained from metadata supplied by the sample provider rather than from assay-based typing.

As concerns this clone: Its binding antigen is unknown. No much larger clone is present one base from it, and per-base qualities are unavailable.

General study outcomes and caveats: The amount of clinical and demographic metadata varied by source and participant and was provided uncurated.

TCRbeta CDR3 regions were amplified from genomic DNA using the immunoSEQ Assay, a bias-controlled multiplex PCR. The original pipeline was this. Within the assay, amplification of reference gene primers was used to estimate how many nucleated cells each sample contained. Sequence reads were collapsed and filtered to measure the absolute abundance of every unique TCRbeta CDR3 rearrangement. For each sample, productive Simpson clonality was calculated as the square root of Simpson's diversity index over productive rearrangements. Not all clones reach the TCRdb copy of this immuneACCESS table, which keeps in-frame sequences only. Checked studies attribute under half of the gap to unresolved V genes and leave the rest unexplained. V, J and clone size reflect that table, while D and trimming were determined from the DNA. Counted in this sample were under 400,000 clones; around 86% of them appeared once. The ten largest clones take up approximately 4.6% of the sample.

The germline V gene gives CDR1 as SGHRS and CDR2 as YFSETQ. From its cysteine to its phenylalanine, the CDR3 spans 15 amino acids. Of all the DNA, just the CDR3 is kept, 45 bases in frame from base 1. The germline V and J ends show losses of 4 bases and 1 base respectively, and no gene match explains 3 bases of the junction. Enrolling through a virtual design, the prospective study's participants ranged in age from about 18 to 100 years and lived across roughly 24 United States geographic areas. Cohort assignment in the prospective study relied on participant-reported clinical history from a screening survey and a study questionnaire. In the prospective study, mobile phlebotomists collected whole blood, serum and a nasopharyngeal or oropharyngeal swab from each participant. Participants in the prospective study had the option to provide additional blood draws and questionnaires over a roughly 2-month period. Prospective study blood samples were shipped either frozen or at room temperature before DNA extraction.

Sequencing was performed on PBMCs or T cells enriched from blood (not recorded which). Rearrangement joined TRBV5-1 to TRBJ2-2, and 8 bases in between align with TRBD1. The clonotype comes from a woman between 40 and 55 years old with acute COVID-19. The CDR3 corresponds to CASSVGQGNTGELFF. The DNA is TGCGCCAGCAGCGTTGGACAGGGGAACACCGGGGAGCTGTTTTTT.